The next 30 T cell receptor beta chains were all read from a single sample in a study of blood T cell repertoires in COVID-19. TCRdb keeps only in-frame clones here, not all; method: immunoSEQ multiplex PCR. Of about 240,000 clones listed, 80% to 90% are singletons. Specimen: PBMCs or T cells enriched from blood (not recorded which). Every receptor here comes from a middle-aged woman who had been exposed to COVID-19.

V is TRBV5-8 and J is TRBJ1-2; D call uncertain. The CDR3 extends over 17 amino acids. Trimming shortened V by 3 bases and J by 0 bases, and 18 bases separated the two germline ends. CDR1 SGHTS and CDR2 YDEGEE come from the germline V gene. CDR3 region: CASSSPLGAGSNYGYTF. Written as DNA, the CDR3 is TGTGCCAGCAGCTCACCCTTGGGAGCGGGATCTAACTATGGCTACACCTTC.

The V gene is TRBV28, the J gene TRBJ2-6, with TRBD1 identical over 8 bases. The CDR3 length is 19 residues. With V trimmed by 5 bases and J by 4 bases, 16 bases remained unmatched. Germline V gives CDR1 MDHEN, CDR2 SYDVKM. The CDR3 coding sequence is TGTGCCAGCAGTCCATTTCCGGGACAGGCTTATGAGGGGGCCAACGTCCTGACTTTC. As protein: CASSPFPGQAYEGANVLTF.

Comments on this clone: The sample has other DNA sequences that encode this CDR3 too. The chain carries TRBV7-2 and TRBJ1-1; D ambiguous. The V end was cut by 3 bases, the J end by 1 base, with 6 bases between. Germline V gives CDR1 SGHTA, CDR2 FQGNSA. This CDR3 contains 13 residues. The CDR3 sequence is CASSFSGNTEAFF. CDR3 bases: TGTGCCAGCAGCTTCTCGGGGAACACTGAAGCTTTCTTT.

In this sample, this clone turned up a few times. The gene calls are TRBV7-2 and TRBJ1-1; 8 bases match TRBD1. CDR3 length equals 15 residues. Trimming cost V 2 bases and J 1 base; bases outside gene matches: 3. Per the germline V gene, CDR1 is SGHTA and CDR2 is FQGNSA. CDR3 sequence reads: CASSLQDRANTEAFF. The CDR3 bases are TGTGCCAGCAGCTTACAGGACAGGGCGAACACTGAAGCTTTCTTT.

The rearrangement joins TRBV27 to TRBJ2-7; a weak D match, TRBD1 (5 bases). The CDR3 length is 14 residues. Trimming stripped 4 bases from V and 2 bases from J, with 12 bases between. Germline assignment: CDR1 MNHEY and CDR2 SMNVEV (reference sequence). CDR3 coding DNA: TGTGCCAGCAGTTCAGGGTTAGGGGCCTACGAGCAGTACTTC. Its protein is CASSSGLGAYEQYF.

The rearrangement links TRBV5-1 to TRBJ2-7; D call uncertain. This CDR3 has 14 amino acids. Germline V lookup: CDR1 SGHRS, CDR2 YFSETQ. The ends were cut back, 1 base at V and 0 bases at J, with 8 bases in the middle. CDR3 bases: TGCGCCAGCAGCTTGAGGCGGAACTCCTACGAGCAGTACTTC. Translating it yields CASSLRRNSYEQYF.

The chain couples TRBV6-5 to TRBJ1-5, with D perhaps matching TRBD1 (5 bases). Trimming stripped 7 bases from V and 5 bases from J, with 9 bases between. CDR3 length: 12 residues. The germline V gene encodes CDR1 MNHEY and CDR2 SVGAGI. The CDR3 DNA reads TGTGCCAGCAATACGGGGGATCAGCCCCAGCATTTT. Residues: CASNTGDQPQHF.

The chain couples TRBV3-1 (or the pseudogene TRBV3-2) to TRBJ1-5, with 7 bases fitting TRBD1. Looked up from germline, CDR1 is LGHDT and CDR2 is YNNKEL (reference sequence). With 1 base clipped from V and 5 bases from J, the junction kept 11 bases outside the gene matches. The CDR3 runs 17 residues. The CDR3, as DNA: TGTGCCAGCAGCCAAGTCGGTTTTTGCCAGGGGGATCAGCCCCAGCATTTT. Its protein is CASSQVGFCQGDQPQHF.

The chain has TRBV7-9 and TRBJ2-3; 9 positions match TRBD1. The V gene end was trimmed by 5 bases and the J gene end by 4 bases; junction bases not matched to a gene: 4. Germline V CDR1 and CDR2: SEHNR, FQNEAQ (reference sequence). The CDR3 is 14 amino acids. The CDR3 coding sequence is TGTGCCAGCAGCCTGGGACAGGGTTCAGATACGCAGTATTTT. Translating it yields CASSLGQGSDTQYF.

The rearrangement joins TRBV7-2 to TRBJ1-2, with 9 positions matching TRBD1. Germline V gene sequence: CDR1 SGHTA, CDR2 FQGNSA. V was pared by 5 bases and J by 8 bases, with 9 bases of the junction left unmatched. The CDR3 has 14 residues. DNA of the CDR3: TGTGCCAGCAGCCCCGGGACAGGGATCACAGGCTACACCTTC. Its protein is CASSPGTGITGYTF. The whole variable domain, filled in from reference TRBV7-2 and TRBJ1-2, reads GAGVSQSPSNKVTEKGKDVELRCDPISGHTALYWYRQSLGQGLEFLIYFQGNSAPDKSGLPSDRFSAERTGGSVSTLTIQRTQQEDSAVYLCASSPGTGITGYTFGSGTRLTVV.

The CDR3 protein is CAISESYGTDTEAFF. CDR3 coding DNA: TGTGCCATCAGTGAGTCCTACGGGACAGACACTGAAGCTTTCTTT. The rearrangement uses TRBV10-3 and TRBJ1-1; the match to TRBD1 covers 7 bases. Per the germline V gene, CDR1 is ENHRY and CDR2 is SYGVKD. This CDR3 is built from 15 residues. V dropped 0 bases and J dropped 3; count of bases not matched to a gene: 4.

The rearrangement joins TRBV5-4 to TRBJ1-2; D perhaps matches TRBD1 (6 bases). The CDR3 is made up of 14 amino acids. With 0 bases removed from V and 2 bases from J, the gap between germline ends came to 8 bases. CDR1 is SGHNT and CDR2 is YYREEE in the germline V gene (reference sequence). CDR3 DNA: TGTGCCAGCAGCTTGGGACAGGCGAACTATGGCTACACCTTC. Protein product: CASSLGQANYGYTF.

The chain employs TRBV7-2 and TRBJ2-1; the D is unclear. CDR3 length equals 13 residues. Germline CDR1 is SGHTA and CDR2 is FQGNSA. V lost 8 bases and J 10 bases, leaving 18 bases between the germline ends. CDR3 protein: CASSLTPSEEQFF. The CDR3 DNA sequence: TGTGCCAGCTCCTTGACTCCCTCGGAGGAGCAGTTCTTC.

This clone showed up just once. The rearrangement links TRBV5-1 to TRBJ1-1; a weak D match, TRBD1 (5 bases). Germline V gives CDR1 SGHRS, CDR2 YFSETQ. V was shortened by 4 bases and J by 0 bases, with 10 bases between the two germline ends. The CDR3 has 14 amino acids. The CDR3 nucleotides read TGCGCCAGCAGCCCAGGGACTTTGAACACTGAAGCTTTCTTT. Translated, it gives CASSPGTLNTEAFF.

This clone was observed a single time. The chain is built from TRBV29-1 and TRBJ2-4, with 8 nucleotides matching TRBD1. Germline V gene sequence: CDR1 SQVTM, CDR2 ANQGSEA. The trim removed 3 bases at V and 3 bases at J, leaving 7 bases unmatched. The CDR3 totals 15 residues. This CDR3 is CSVERDRSGKNIQYF. The DNA of the CDR3 is TGCAGCGTTGAGAGGGACAGGAGTGGCAAAAACATTCAGTACTTC.

This clone was seen only once. The chain employs TRBV5-1 and TRBJ2-5; 13 bases fit TRBD2. V gave up 2 bases and J gave up 7 bases; unmatched junction bases: 14. The CDR3 is 18 residues long. Germline-derived CDR1 and CDR2 are SGHRS and YFSETQ. The CDR3 loop reads CASSFQFTSGGARGTQYF. The CDR3 bases are TGCGCCAGCAGCTTCCAATTTACTAGCGGGGGGGCCCGGGGGACCCAGTACTTC.

The rearrangement links TRBV5-4 to TRBJ1-2; a weak D match, TRBD1 (5 bases). Trimming took off 5 bases at V and 2 bases at J, with 19 bases between the two ends. The germline gives CDR1 SGHNT, CDR2 YYREEE (reference sequence). CDR3 length: 16 amino acids. The CDR3 loop is CASSPGLGGDNYGYTF. CDR3 nucleotide sequence: TGTGCCAGCAGTCCGGGACTTGGAGGGGACAACTATGGCTACACCTTC.

This rearrangement joins TRBV2 to TRBJ1-2; tentative D call: TRBD1 (5 bases). V dropped 4 bases and J dropped 5 bases, with 11 bases sitting between them. The CDR3 sequence is 13 residues long. Germline lookup yields CDR1 SNHLY and CDR2 FYNNEI. The CDR3 sequence is CASSAQGGYGYTF. The CDR3 DNA is TGTGCCAGCAGTGCTCAGGGAGGGTATGGCTACACCTTC.

The V gene is TRBV7-2, the J gene TRBJ1-2; tentative D call: TRBD1 (5 bases). V lost 3 bases and J lost 4, with 12 bases in between. From germline, CDR1 is SGHTA and CDR2 FQGNSA. There are 14 residues in the CDR3. The CDR3 sequence: CASSFSDRGYGYTF. The DNA for the CDR3 is TGTGCCAGCAGCTTTTCCGACAGAGGCTATGGCTACACCTTC.

This sequence joins TRBV6-1 and TRBJ1-1, with D hard to call. V lost 2 bases and J lost 10, with 8 bases in between. There are 11 residues in the CDR3. Germline V gives CDR1 MNHNS, CDR2 SASEGT. CDR3 DNA sequence: TGTGCCAGCAGTGAATTAAGAGGAGCTTTCTTT. Residues: CASSELRGAFF.

This chain joins TRBV6-4 and TRBJ1-1, with TRBD1 matching 7 bases. The CDR3 is 13 amino acids. Germline loops: CDR1 MRHNA, CDR2 SNTAGT. The ends lost 4 bases at V and 5 bases at J; junction bases unmatched: 4. CDR3 nucleotide sequence: TGTGCCAGCAGTGCCACGACAGGGACTGAAGCTTTCTTT. This translates into CASSATTGTEAFF.

The chain uses TRBV19 and TRBJ1-1; D perhaps matches TRBD1 (6 bases). CDR1 and CDR2 from the germline V gene are LNHDA and SQIVND (reference sequence). V lost 3 bases and J lost 1, with 12 bases in between. The CDR3 sequence is 15 residues long. The CDR3 coding sequence is TGTGCCAGTAGTATGGGGGCCGGGACGAACACTGAAGCTTTCTTT. Translation: CASSMGAGTNTEAFF.

The V and J genes are TRBV2 and TRBJ1-6, with a tentative D call TRBD1 (5 bases). The V gene's germline CDR1 is SNHLY and CDR2 FYNNEI. CDR3 length equals 14 residues. The V gene lost 6 bases and the J gene lost 9 bases, with 15 bases spanning the gap. The CDR3 nucleotides are TGTGCCAGCAGGGAGGGGTTACTGGCTTCACCCCTCCACTTT. Its protein is CASREGLLASPLHF.

The V gene is TRBV10-2, the J gene TRBJ2-3; D possibly corresponds to TRBD2 (7 bases). The germline gives CDR1 WSHSY, CDR2 SAAADI. The V end was cut by 4 bases, the J end by 5 bases, with 13 bases between. This CDR3 spans 14 amino acids. This CDR3 is CASSVGGGRDTQYF. CDR3 in DNA: TGCGCCAGCAGTGTGGGAGGGGGTCGAGATACGCAGTATTTT.

In its sample, this clone was seen once. This chain joins TRBV7-6 and TRBJ2-3, with D tentatively TRBD1 (7 bases). Trimming left V 5 bases short and J 1 base short, with 10 bases between. The length of the CDR3 is 14 residues. Per the germline V gene, CDR1 is SGHVS and CDR2 is FNYEAQ. Written as DNA, the CDR3 is TGTGCCAGCAGCCAGGGGGGCGGCACAGATACGCAGTATTTT. Protein sequence: CASSQGGGTDTQYF. The whole variable domain, filled in from reference TRBV7-6 and TRBJ2-3, reads GAGVSQSPRYKVTKRGQDVALRCDPISGHVSLYWYRQALGQGPEFLTYFNYEAQQDKSGLPNDRFSAERPEGSISTLTIQRTEQRDSAMYRCASSQGGGTDTQYFGPGTRLTVL.

J is TRBJ2-1 and V is TRBV30, with 13 bases identical to TRBD2. This CDR3 is built from 17 residues. CDR1 and CDR2 from the germline V gene are GTSNPN and SVGIG (reference sequence). With 0 bases clipped from V and 5 bases from J, the junction kept 7 bases outside the gene matches. The CDR3 protein is CAWSVKAGTSGDNEQFF. In DNA form, the CDR3 reads TGTGCCTGGAGTGTAAAAGCTGGGACTAGCGGGGACAATGAGCAGTTCTTC.

The chain employs TRBV28 and TRBJ2-1; D unresolved. Germline lookup yields CDR1 MDHEN and CDR2 SYDVKM. Trimming took 6 bases from V and 5 from J, leaving 5 bases between them. This CDR3 region has 11 residues. CDR3 sequence reads: CASRSDNEQFF. The DNA for the CDR3 is TGTGCCAGCAGGTCGGACAATGAGCAGTTCTTC.

The genes are TRBV4-1 and TRBJ2-1; 7 nucleotides match TRBD2. This CDR3 is 16 amino acids long. From germline, CDR1 is MGHRA and CDR2 YSYEKL. V trimming: 4 bases; J trimming: 8 bases; junction bases outside the gene matches: 14. The CDR3 coding sequence is TGCGCCAGCAGCCGCGAATATGTCGGGGGGTACGATGAGCAGTTCTTC. As protein: CASSREYVGGYDEQFF.

This chain connects TRBV10-2 to TRBJ2-1, with 9 bases matching TRBD2. Germline CDR1 WSHSY, CDR2 SAAADI. The J segment lost 0 bases and the V segment lost 8 bases, leaving 5 bases of the junction unmatched. The CDR3 has 15 residues. CDR3: CASQRGDFSYNEQFF. The CDR3 DNA reads TGCGCCAGCCAGCGGGGGGATTTCTCCTACAATGAGCAGTTCTTC.

This rearrangement joins TRBV6-5 to TRBJ2-5; 8 nucleotides agree with TRBD1. Germline lookup yields CDR1 MNHEY and CDR2 SVGAGI. Trimming took 5 bases from V and 1 from J; bases not matched to a gene: 3. This CDR3 has 14 residues. CDR3 loop: CASSLTGGQETQYF. Written as DNA, the CDR3 is TGTGCCAGCAGTCTTACAGGGGGCCAAGAGACCCAGTACTTC.